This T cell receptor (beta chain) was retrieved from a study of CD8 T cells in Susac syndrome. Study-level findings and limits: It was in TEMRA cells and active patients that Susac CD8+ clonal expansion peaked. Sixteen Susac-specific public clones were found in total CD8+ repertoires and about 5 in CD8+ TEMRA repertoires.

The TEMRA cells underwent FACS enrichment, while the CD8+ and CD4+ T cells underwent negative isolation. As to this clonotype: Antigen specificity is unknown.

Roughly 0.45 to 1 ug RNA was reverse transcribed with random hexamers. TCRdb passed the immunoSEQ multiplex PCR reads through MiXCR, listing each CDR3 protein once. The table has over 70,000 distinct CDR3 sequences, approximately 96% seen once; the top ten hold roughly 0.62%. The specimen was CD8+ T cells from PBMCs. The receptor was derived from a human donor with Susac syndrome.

The DNA for the CDR3 is TGTGCCATCTCGGGACAGGGGGCAACTGGGGCCAACGTCCTGACTTTC. This encodes CAISGQGATGANVLTF. This chain uses TRBV10-3 with TRBJ2-6, with 12 bases that match TRBD1. Germline lookup yields CDR1 ENHRY and CDR2 SYGVKD. The junction had 4 bases not matched to a gene; V was cut back by 8 bases and J by 2 bases. The CDR3 is 16 residues long.